The source of this T cell receptor beta chain is a study of TIL therapy for anti-PD-1-resistant metastatic lung cancer. Broader study findings: The baseline peripheral repertoire was partially replaced by infused TIL clonotypes that later decayed.

About this clone itself: The antigen remains unidentified.

Sequencing used immunoSEQ v3. Produced via immunoSEQ multiplex PCR; TCRdb's table is partial and in-frame only. The sample has under 55,000 clones; 70% to 80% are singletons. V was clipped by 0 bases and J by 2 bases, with 14 bases between them. CDR3 length: 16 residues. Germline V gives CDR1 SGHTA, CDR2 FQGNSA. Time point of the sample: pre-treatment sample, taken before nivolumab and TIL therapy. V is TRBV7-2 and J is TRBJ2-7; the D is unclear. This clonotype originated in a woman aged 30 to 85 with non-small cell lung cancer. The sequenced sample was blood, obtained at baseline. The CDR3 DNA is TGTGCCAGCAGCTTAGCTCTAACACAGATTGCCTACGAGCAGTACTTC. Translating it yields CASSLALTQIAYEQYF.